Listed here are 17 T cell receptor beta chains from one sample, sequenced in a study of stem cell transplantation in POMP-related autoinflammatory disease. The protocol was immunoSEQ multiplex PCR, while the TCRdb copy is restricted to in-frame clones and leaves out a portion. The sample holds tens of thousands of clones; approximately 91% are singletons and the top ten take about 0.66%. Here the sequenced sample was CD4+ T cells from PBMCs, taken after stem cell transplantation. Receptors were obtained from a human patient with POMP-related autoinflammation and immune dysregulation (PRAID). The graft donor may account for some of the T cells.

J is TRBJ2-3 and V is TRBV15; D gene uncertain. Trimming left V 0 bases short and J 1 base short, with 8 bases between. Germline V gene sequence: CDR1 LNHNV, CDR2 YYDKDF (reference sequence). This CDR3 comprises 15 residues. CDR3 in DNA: TGTGCCACCAGCAGAGAGTTTTTGGGCACAGATACGCAGTATTTT. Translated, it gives CATSREFLGTDTQYF.

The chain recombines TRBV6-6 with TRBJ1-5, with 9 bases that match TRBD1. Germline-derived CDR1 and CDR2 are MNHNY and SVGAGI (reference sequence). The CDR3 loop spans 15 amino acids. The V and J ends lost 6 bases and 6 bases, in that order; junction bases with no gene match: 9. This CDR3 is CASRRGQGWGQPQHF. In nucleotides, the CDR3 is TGTGCCAGCAGACGGGGACAGGGATGGGGTCAGCCCCAGCATTTT.

The CDR3 DNA sequence: TGTGCCAGCAGCTTAGCGAGAAGCAGGAGGGAGCTGTTTTTT. Its translation is CASSLARSRRELFF. The chain is built from TRBV7-2 and TRBJ2-2; D gene unclear. Germline V gene lookup returns CDR1 SGHTA and CDR2 FQGNSA. The length of the CDR3 is 14 residues. Trimming cost V 0 bases and J 9 bases, with 11 bases left between them.

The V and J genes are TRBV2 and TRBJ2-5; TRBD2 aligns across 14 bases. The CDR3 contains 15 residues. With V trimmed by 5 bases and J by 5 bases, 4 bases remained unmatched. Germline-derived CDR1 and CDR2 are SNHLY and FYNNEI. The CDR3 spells CASSRLAGGAETQYF. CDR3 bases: TGTGCCAGCAGTAGACTAGCGGGAGGGGCCGAGACCCAGTACTTC.

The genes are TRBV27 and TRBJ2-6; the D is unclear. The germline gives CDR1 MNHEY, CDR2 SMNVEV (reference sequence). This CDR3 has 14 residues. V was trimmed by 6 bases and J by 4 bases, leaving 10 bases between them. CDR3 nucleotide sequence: TGTGCCAGCAGCCGCATATCCGGGGCCAACGTCCTGACTTTC. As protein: CASSRISGANVLTF. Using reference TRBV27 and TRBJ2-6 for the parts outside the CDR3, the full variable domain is EAQVTQNPRYLITVTGKKLTVTCSQNMNHEYMSWYRQDPGLGLRQIYYSMNVEVTDKGDVPEGYKVSRKEKRNFPLILESPSPNQTSLYFCASSRISGANVLTFGAGSRLTVL.

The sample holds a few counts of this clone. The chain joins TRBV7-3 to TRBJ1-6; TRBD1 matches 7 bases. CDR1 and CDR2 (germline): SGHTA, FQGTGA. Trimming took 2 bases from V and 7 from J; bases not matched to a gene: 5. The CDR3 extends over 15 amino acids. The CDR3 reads CASSLLGGQNSPLHF. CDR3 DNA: TGTGCCAGCAGCTTACTGGGGGGACAGAATTCACCCCTCCACTTT.

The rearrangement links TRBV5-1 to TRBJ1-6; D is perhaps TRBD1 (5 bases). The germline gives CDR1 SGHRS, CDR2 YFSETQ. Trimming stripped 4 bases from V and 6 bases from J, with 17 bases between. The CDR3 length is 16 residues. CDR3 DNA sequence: TGCGCCAGCAGCCCACGGGAGGGGCTGGGTAATTCACCCCTCCACTTT. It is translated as CASSPREGLGNSPLHF.

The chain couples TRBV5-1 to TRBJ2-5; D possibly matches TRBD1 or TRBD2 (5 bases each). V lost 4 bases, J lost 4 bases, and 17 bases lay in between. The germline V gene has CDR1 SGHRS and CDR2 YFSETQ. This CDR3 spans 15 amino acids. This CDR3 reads CASSGLPQGRETQYF. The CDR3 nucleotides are TGCGCCAGCAGCGGACTGCCGCAGGGACGAGAGACCCAGTACTTC.

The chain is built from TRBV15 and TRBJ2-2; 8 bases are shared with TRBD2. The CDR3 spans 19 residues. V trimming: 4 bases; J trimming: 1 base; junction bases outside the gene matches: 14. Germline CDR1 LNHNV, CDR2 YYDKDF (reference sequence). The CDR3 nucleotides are TGTGCCACCAGCAAGAACGGGAGGGCAGGGAGGTTGAACACCGGGGAGCTGTTTTTT. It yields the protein CATSKNGRAGRLNTGELFF. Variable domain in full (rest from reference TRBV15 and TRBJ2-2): DAMVIQNPRYQVTQFGKPVTLSCSQTLNHNVMYWYQQKSSQAPKLLFHYYDKDFNNEADTPDNFQSRRPNTSFCFLDIRSPGLGDTAMYLCATSKNGRAGRLNTGELFFGEGSRLTVL.

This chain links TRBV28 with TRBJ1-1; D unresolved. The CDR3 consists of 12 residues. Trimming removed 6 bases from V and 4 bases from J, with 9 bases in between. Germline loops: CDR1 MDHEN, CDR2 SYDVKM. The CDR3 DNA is TGTGCCAGCAGGGAGGTCGGCACTGAAGCTTTCTTT. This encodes CASREVGTEAFF.

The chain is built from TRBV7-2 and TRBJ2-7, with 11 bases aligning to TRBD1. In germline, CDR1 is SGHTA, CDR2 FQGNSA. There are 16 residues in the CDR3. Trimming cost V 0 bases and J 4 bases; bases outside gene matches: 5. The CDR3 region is CASSLAGTGGPYEQYF. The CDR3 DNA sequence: TGTGCCAGCAGCTTAGCCGGGACAGGGGGTCCTTACGAGCAGTACTTC.

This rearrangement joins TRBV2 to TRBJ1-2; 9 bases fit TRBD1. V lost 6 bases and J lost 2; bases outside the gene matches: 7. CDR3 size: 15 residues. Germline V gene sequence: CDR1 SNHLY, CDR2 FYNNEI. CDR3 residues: CASSPAGTGNYGYTF. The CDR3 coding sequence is TGTGCCAGCAGCCCCGCCGGGACAGGGAACTATGGCTACACCTTC.

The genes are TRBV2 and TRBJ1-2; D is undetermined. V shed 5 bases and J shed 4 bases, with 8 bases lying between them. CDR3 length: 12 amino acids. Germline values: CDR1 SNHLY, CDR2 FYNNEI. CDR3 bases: TGTGCCAGCAGTCGTCCCTCCTATGGCTACACCTTC. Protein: CASSRPSYGYTF.

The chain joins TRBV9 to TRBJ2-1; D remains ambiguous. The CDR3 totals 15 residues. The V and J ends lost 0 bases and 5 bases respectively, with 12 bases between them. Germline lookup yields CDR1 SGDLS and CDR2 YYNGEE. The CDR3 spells CASSVERFYNNEQFF. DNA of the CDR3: TGTGCCAGCAGCGTAGAGCGTTTTTATAACAATGAGCAGTTCTTC.

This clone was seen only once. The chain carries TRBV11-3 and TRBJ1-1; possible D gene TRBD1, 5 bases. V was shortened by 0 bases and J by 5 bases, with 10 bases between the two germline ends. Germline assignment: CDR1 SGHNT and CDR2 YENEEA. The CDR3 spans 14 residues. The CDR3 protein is CASSLEGGRTEAFF. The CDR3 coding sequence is TGTGCCAGCAGCTTAGAGGGGGGACGGACTGAAGCTTTCTTT.

CDR3 sequence reads: CASSFDFPGGADGYTF. The CDR3 coding sequence is TGCGCCAGCAGCTTCGATTTCCCAGGGGGCGCGGATGGCTACACCTTC. V and J are TRBV5-1 and TRBJ1-2, with 8 bases identical to TRBD1. There are 16 residues in the CDR3. Germline V CDR1 and CDR2: SGHRS, YFSETQ. V was clipped by 2 bases and J by 6 bases; unmatched bases: 12.

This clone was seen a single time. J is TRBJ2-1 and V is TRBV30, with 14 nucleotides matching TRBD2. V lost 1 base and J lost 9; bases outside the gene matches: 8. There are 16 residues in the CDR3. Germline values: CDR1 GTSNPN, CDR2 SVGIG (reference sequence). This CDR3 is CAWSAGTSGSDGEQFF. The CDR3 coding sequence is TGTGCCTGGAGTGCTGGGACTAGCGGGAGTGACGGTGAGCAGTTCTTC. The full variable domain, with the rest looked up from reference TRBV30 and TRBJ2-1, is SQTIHQWPATLVQPVGSPLSLECTVEGTSNPNLYWYRQAAGRGLQLLFYSVGIGQISSEVPQNLSASRPQDRQFILSSKKLLLSDSGFYLCAWSAGTSGSDGEQFFGPGTRLTVL.